The 9 T cell receptor beta chains in this list originate from one sample, sequenced in a study of T-cell reconstitution after alpha-beta-depleted transplantation in children. Using unique molecular identifiers, the investigators prepared the TCRbeta library. TCRdb passed the PCR reads through MiXCR, listing each CDR3 protein once. The table records about 510,000 distinct CDR3 sequences, roughly 11% of them present only once. Sequences were derived from PBMCs, mostly from graft donor cells, sampled 180 days after TCRalphabeta/CD19-depleted stem cell transplant. Receptor source: a female patient aged 2-9 years who had a stem cell transplant for aplastic anemia, so the T cells may come from the graft donor.

This clonotype was observed a few times. The rearrangement links TRBV20-1 to TRBJ2-7; D may be TRBD1 (6 bases). The CDR3 sequence is 13 residues long. Trimming shortened V by 3 bases and J by 2 bases, and 11 bases separated the two germline ends. Germline lookup yields CDR1 DFQATT and CDR2 SNEGSKA (reference sequence). CDR3 coding DNA: TGCAGTGCTAGGGACAGAGCAACCTACGAGCAGTACTTC. This codes for CSARDRATYEQYF.

This clonotype was recorded a few times. The chain employs TRBV29-1 and TRBJ2-7; D gene uncertain. CDR1 and CDR2 (germline): SQVTM, ANQGSEA. This CDR3 comprises 11 residues. V shed 6 bases and J shed 1 base, with 7 bases lying between them. The CDR3 protein is CSVLLSYEQYF. Written as DNA, the CDR3 is TGCAGCGTCCTACTTTCCTACGAGCAGTACTTC.

The J gene is TRBJ1-4, the V gene TRBV9, with 7 bases identical to TRBD1. V lost 1 base, J lost 4 bases, and 4 bases stayed unmatched. The CDR3 loop spans 15 amino acids. The V gene's germline CDR1 is SGDLS and CDR2 YYNGEE. This CDR3 reads CASSVHTGVNEKLFF. CDR3 sequence (DNA): TGTGCCAGCAGCGTACATACAGGGGTTAATGAAAAACTGTTTTTT.

The chain joins TRBV25-1 to TRBJ2-7; 8 bases fit TRBD2. The CDR3 is 14 amino acids. From germline, CDR1 is MGHDK and CDR2 SYGVNS. Trimming cost V 5 bases and J 1 base; bases outside gene matches: 4. The CDR3 DNA reads as TGTGCCAGCAGTTGGGCTAGCGGGTCCTACGAGCAGTACTTC. Protein: CASSWASGSYEQYF.

This chain joins TRBV6-5 and TRBJ2-7; no definite D call. The CDR3 extends over 14 amino acids. The V gene lost 3 bases and the J gene lost 2 bases, with 11 bases spanning the gap. Germline V CDR1 and CDR2: MNHEY, SVGAGI. CDR3 sequence: CASSYLGLTYEQYF. The CDR3, as DNA: TGTGCCAGCAGTTATTTAGGATTAACCTACGAGCAGTACTTC.

This clonotype was found a few times. The chain couples TRBV5-1 to TRBJ2-1; the match to TRBD2 covers 7 bases. The CDR3 covers 16 residues. V was clipped by 0 bases and J by 2 bases; unmatched bases: 5. Germline values: CDR1 SGHRS, CDR2 YFSETQ. The CDR3 coding sequence is TGCGCCAGCAGCTTGGATCGGGGGGTGACCTACAATGAGCAGTTCTTC. It translates to CASSLDRGVTYNEQFF.

There are a few counts of this clonotype. CDR3 sequence reads: CASSLETGRSYEQYF. The DNA for the CDR3 is TGTGCCAGCAGTTTAGAGACAGGTCGATCCTACGAGCAGTACTTC. The gene calls are TRBV28 and TRBJ2-7, with D perhaps TRBD1 (6 bases). V gave up 2 bases and J gave up 1 base, with 12 bases separating them. The CDR3 runs 15 residues. Germline CDR1 is MDHEN and CDR2 is SYDVKM. Complete variable domain (other parts from reference TRBV28 and TRBJ2-7): DVKVTQSSRYLVKRTGEKVFLECVQDMDHENMFWYRQDPGLGLRLIYFSYDVKMKEKGDIPEGYSVSREKKERFSLILESASTNQTSMYLCASSLETGRSYEQYFGPGTRLTVT.

This clonotype was counted at least ten times. This chain connects TRBV7-8 to TRBJ2-7; D unclear. The CDR3 consists of 13 residues. Trimming left V 4 bases short and J 7 bases short, with 14 bases between. The V gene's germline CDR1 is SGHVS and CDR2 FQNEAQ. The CDR3 spells CASSSNLDWEQYF. CDR3 in DNA: TGTGCCAGCAGCTCGAATCTCGACTGGGAGCAGTACTTC.

The V gene is TRBV28, the J gene TRBJ2-2; 9 nucleotides line up with TRBD1. J lost 0 bases, V lost 1 base, and 3 bases had no gene match. Germline V gene lookup returns CDR1 MDHEN and CDR2 SYDVKM. This CDR3 is built from 17 residues. DNA of the CDR3: TGTGCCAGCAGTTTATCGGGACAGGGACCGAACACCGGGGAGCTGTTTTTT. Protein sequence: CASSLSGQGPNTGELFF.